The following is a TCR beta chain sequence with its context. TCRdb keeps only in-frame clones here, not all; method: immunoSEQ multiplex PCR. The sample contains 45,000 to 55,000 clones, around 83% of which appear only once. This sample is drawn from a study of blood T cell repertoires in COVID-19. CDR3 length: 16 amino acids. Between the trimmed V and J ends, which lost 4 bases and 3 bases, there was a span of 19 bases. The V gene's germline CDR1 is SGDLS and CDR2 YYNGEE. The sequence was obtained from a man aged 45 to 65 with acute or convalescent COVID-19. V and J are TRBV9 and TRBJ1-2; perhaps TRBD1 as D (5 bases). Sequences were obtained from peripheral blood. CDR3: CASSPQVHPGDYGYTF. The CDR3 region has the DNA TGTGCCAGCAGCCCTCAAGTACACCCGGGGGACTATGGCTACACCTTC.